The entry that follows covers one T cell receptor (beta chain) sequence. There are 14 residues in the CDR3. Germline V gene sequence: CDR1 MNHEY, CDR2 SMNVEV (reference sequence). V was shortened by 0 bases and J by 1 base, with 6 bases between the two germline ends. This specimen belongs to a study of blood T cell repertoires in COVID-19. In the study overall: Material from acute and convalescent COVID-19 was sourced from the United States, Italy and Spain. Sources were T cells, B-cell-depleted T cells, or PBMCs; the material itself was cDNA or gDNA.

In the source study's methods: Counts of nucleated cells, estimated from reference gene primer amplification, were obtained. Profiling relied on immunoSEQ multiplex PCR, and the TCRdb table lists in-frame clones only, not all of them. That table gives V, J and clone size, and the DNA gave D and trimming. This sample has 200,000 to 250,000 clones, with 88% found just once. What was sequenced was peripheral blood. The clonotype was recovered from a man younger than 35 with active or convalescent COVID-19. This chain uses TRBV27 with TRBJ1-1; D gene uncertain. The CDR3 loop is CASSLSERNTEAFF. CDR3 coding DNA: TGTGCCAGCAGTTTATCGGAGAGGAACACTGAAGCTTTCTTT.